This TCR beta chain was retrieved from a study of blood T cell repertoires in COVID-19 (dated by TCRdb to 2018 to 2020). A note on the overall study: Samples from collaborators originated in the United States, Italy and Spain and spanned both the acute and convalescent phases of COVID-19. The material from the prospective study consisted of cDNA or gDNA derived from T cells, B-cell-depleted T cells, or PBMCs. Subjects who had been exposed to COVID-19, were actively infected with it, or had recovered from it provided the deeply sampled blood TCRbeta repertoires that made up the dataset. The repertoires were released in a freely available public database meant as a resource for research on the immune response to SARS-CoV-2. Samples came from the ongoing ImmuneRACE study (first 160 participants) plus 1,254 subjects from 6 global collaborators. The sample metadata nearly always contained a de-identified subject ID, COVID-19 status, age in years and sex. Where available, HLA class I and class II types were taken from metadata supplied by the sample provider and were not determined by assay-based typing. Study-level results and caveats: The amount of clinical and demographic metadata varied by source and participant and was provided uncurated.

The immunoSEQ Assay, a bias-controlled multiplex PCR, was used to amplify TCRbeta CDR3 regions from genomic DNA. The study's processing was this. The number of nucleated cells in each sample was estimated by amplification of reference gene primers within the assay. Sequence reads were collapsed and filtered to measure the absolute abundance of every unique TCRbeta CDR3 rearrangement. Productive Simpson clonality was computed per sample as the square root of Simpson's diversity index over productive rearrangements. The immuneACCESS repertoire file appears here via TCRdb, limited to in-frame rearrangements. These files lack a portion of the clones; in checked studies, under half of the deficit traces to unresolved V genes, and the cause of the others is not known. The DNA gave D and trimming, while V, J and clone size come from that table. The sample table records more than 95,000 clones; approximately 86% of these occur just once. The top ten constitute 13% of the sample.

Whole blood was collected in K2EDTA tubes by collaborating institutions according to the institutions' own protocols. For TCRbeta analysis, collaborators shipped samples as frozen whole blood, isolated PBMCs, or DNA extracted from either of those sample types. A remark on this clone: This receptor's antigen is unknown. No base-level quality is on record; no much larger clone is a single base apart.

Unmatched junction bases come to 8, with V trimmed by 5 bases and J by 7 bases. CDR1 is given as SGHTA and CDR2 as FQGTGA, both from the germline V gene. Measured from the cysteine to the phenylalanine, the CDR3 is 14 residues long. The retained sequence is limited to the CDR3, 42 bases, with the frame set at the first base. The sequence was collected from a woman in her sixties or seventies in a cohort sampled during active or convalescent COVID-19. The chain couples TRBV7-3 to TRBJ1-2, and 9 junction bases match TRBD1. The sequenced sample was peripheral blood. The nucleotides read TGTGCCAGCAGCCCTGGGACAGGGCGGGGTGGCTACACCTTC. Its amino acids are CASSPGTGRGGYTF.